This TCR beta chain came from a study of control samples from healthy donors and cancer patients. CDR3 length: 14 amino acids. The germline V gene encodes CDR1 LGHDT and CDR2 YNNKEL (reference sequence). V shed 1 base and J shed 7 bases, with 14 bases lying between them. TCRdb keeps only in-frame clones here, not all; method: immunoSEQ multiplex PCR. The profile shows 90,000 to 110,000 clones, 90% of them singletons. The receptor was derived from a human donor in good health. The donor label of this sample is uncertain. Sequencing was performed on blood. The rearrangement uses TRBV3-1 (or the pseudogene TRBV3-2) and TRBJ2-7; D possibly corresponds to TRBD2 (5 bases). CDR3 bases: TGTGCCAGCAGCCAAGGTTACCTAACGGGGGAGCAGTACGTC. It yields the protein CASSQGYLTGEQYV.